This T cell receptor (beta chain) was captured in a study of T cell changes during pregnancy in multiple sclerosis (dated 2019 in TCRdb). Broadly, across the study: The study examined how the T cell repertoire changed over the course of pregnancy in women with multiple sclerosis.

In the case of this clone: Its binding antigen is unknown. Per-nucleotide qualities are absent, and no much larger clonotype sits a single base away.

The library was generated by the immunoSEQ multiplex PCR assay. TCRdb mirrors the immuneACCESS table, restricted to in-frame sequences. Some clones are absent from its copies; in checked studies, under half trace to an unresolved V gene, and the reason for the others is unknown. The sample yields some 69,000 clones; over 85% were counted once. The ten largest clones add up to 2.1% of the sample. The material sequenced was peripheral blood, taken in the second trimester of pregnancy. The origin of this receptor is a female donor in good health, enrolled as a control in a pregnancy study.

The bases are TGTGCCAGCAGCTTAGCTCCGGGACAGGGGGCCTACGAGCAGTACTTC. Its protein product is CASSLAPGQGAYEQYF. The chain employs TRBV7-2 and TRBJ2-7, with 11 middle bases fitting TRBD1. V and J are trimmed by 0 bases and 2 bases, and the gene matches miss 3 bases of the junction. For CDR1 and CDR2, the germline V gene lists SGHTA and FQGNSA. Its CDR3 holds 16 amino acids, cysteine through phenylalanine. Only the CDR3 DNA stays, 48 bases, in frame from base 1.